Shown below are 10 T cell receptor beta chains from a single sample sequenced in a study of blood T cell repertoires in COVID-19 (dated by TCRdb to 2018 to 2021). The method behind the library was the immunoSEQ multiplex PCR assay. TCRdb provides this immuneACCESS table in a form limited to in-frame rearrangements. Some clones are lacking; in checked studies, under half of them reflect an unresolved V gene, and why the rest are absent is not known. This sample comprises tens of thousands of clones, about nine tenths of them detected only once. Of the sample, about 3.2% is held by the ten largest clones. Sequencing was carried out using peripheral blood. Source of these receptors: a woman aged 70-85 years with acute or convalescent COVID-19.

The chain recombines TRBV6-1 with TRBJ2-3, with a possible D match to TRBD1 (6 bases). Trimming shortened V by 3 bases and J by 2 bases, and 12 bases separated the two germline ends. The germline CDR1 and CDR2 sequences are MNHNS and SASEGT. CDR3 length: 15 amino acids. The CDR3 is CASSDSRGNTDTQYF. The CDR3 nucleotides are TGTGCCAGCAGTGATAGCAGGGGCAACACAGATACGCAGTATTTT.

The rearrangement uses TRBV12-1 and TRBJ2-5; the DNA was not used to check the table's D call, TRBD1. TRBV12-1 is annotated as a pseudogene. The CDR3 contains 13 residues. The CDR3 nucleotides are TGTGCCAGCAGCTTTCTGGGGCTTGAGACCCAGTACTTC. As protein: CASSFLGLETQYF.

The J gene is TRBJ1-2, the V gene TRBV5-1; maybe TRBD1 (5 bases). This CDR3 spans 15 amino acids. Germline CDR1 and CDR2: SGHRS and YFSETQ. Trimming removed 5 bases from V and 2 bases from J, with 16 bases in between. The DNA of the CDR3 is TGCGCCAGCAGTGGCGGGGGGAGTGGGAACTATGGCTACACCTTC. It is translated as CASSGGGSGNYGYTF.

The chain has TRBV19 and TRBJ1-4, with D possibly matching TRBD1 (5 bases). From germline, CDR1 is LNHDA and CDR2 SQIVND (reference sequence). CDR3 length equals 14 residues. The V end lost 3 bases, the J end lost 8 bases, and 13 bases lay between the germline ends. The CDR3 DNA is TGTGCCAGTAGTATCGGCAGGGCTGGCGAAAAACTGTTTTTT. This sequence encodes CASSIGRAGEKLFF.

V gene TRBV3-1 (or the pseudogene TRBV3-2) combines with J gene TRBJ1-1, with 10 positions matching TRBD1. Germline CDR1 and CDR2: LGHDT and YNNKEL (reference sequence). Trimming removed 1 base from V and 5 bases from J; junction bases left unmatched: 13. This CDR3 is 18 amino acids long. CDR3 region: CASSQGGGTGARRTEAFF. CDR3 nucleotides: TGTGCCAGCAGCCAAGGAGGGGGGACAGGGGCCCGGAGGACTGAAGCTTTCTTT.

The rearrangement links TRBV18 to TRBJ1-3, with 7 nucleotides matching TRBD1. The V and J ends lost 3 bases and 0 bases, in that order; junction bases with no gene match: 5. The length of the CDR3 is 16 residues. The V gene's germline CDR1 is KGHSH and CDR2 LQKENI. The CDR3 sequence is CASSPETGNSGNTIYF. In nucleotides, the CDR3 is TGTGCCAGCTCACCGGAGACAGGGAACTCTGGAAACACCATATATTTT.

V is TRBV10-3 and J is TRBJ1-1, with D perhaps TRBD1 (6 bases). Germline lookup yields CDR1 ENHRY and CDR2 SYGVKD. The CDR3 consists of 14 residues. V was clipped by 8 bases and J by 1 base, with 14 bases between them. In DNA, the CDR3 is TGTGCCATCCAGGACAGTTCGACGAACACTGAAGCTTTCTTT. Encoded protein: CAIQDSSTNTEAFF.

The chain couples TRBV12-3 or TRBV12-4 to TRBJ1-1; no definite D call. The CDR3 runs 13 residues. V was clipped by 6 bases and J by 5 bases, with 13 bases between them. The CDR3 coding sequence is TGTGCCAGCAGCCCCAACGGGTTGACTGAAGCTTTCTTT. Protein sequence: CASSPNGLTEAFF.

CDR3 residues: CASSQVETVYNSPLHF. The CDR3, as DNA: TGCGCCAGCAGCCAAGTTGAGACAGTCTATAATTCACCCCTCCACTTT. The V call is TRBV4-1, the J call TRBJ1-6, with D perhaps TRBD1 (5 bases). CDR3 length equals 16 residues. The V end was cut by 1 base, the J end by 3 bases, with 10 bases between. Germline CDR1 is MGHRA and CDR2 is YSYEKL.

The J gene is TRBJ1-5, the V gene TRBV28; TRBD1 matches 9 bases. Germline V gene lookup returns CDR1 MDHEN and CDR2 SYDVKM. The CDR3 covers 14 residues. Germline trimming cut 6 bases from V and 1 base from J; bases unmatched to any gene: 1. The CDR3 region is CASRDRGSNQPQHF. The DNA of the CDR3 is TGTGCCAGCAGGGACAGGGGAAGCAATCAGCCCCAGCATTTT.